This TCR beta chain derives from a study of regulatory T cells in long-lasting Graves disease. This clonotype appeared many times. Its antigen is not identified. Study observations and caveats: Shared public clonotypes totalled 2,741 in persistent patients, compared with roughly 970 in new patients. Persistent disease exhibited a predilection for TRBV28, TRBJ1-2 and TRBJ2-5.

With iRepertoire HTBI primers and Arm-PCR of CDR3 regions, TCR beta libraries were built. TCRdb ran MiXCR on the multiplex PCR reads and lists one entry per CDR3 protein. Of about 420,000 distinct CDR3 sequences in the sample, 20% to 30% were seen once. Time point reported: persistent/refractory GD, antithyroid drugs over 5 years with positive TRAb. The TCR library was made from RNA that had been extracted from PBMCs in TRIzol. Patients came from an endocrinology department in Xi'an, China. Germline CDR1 SGDLS, CDR2 YYNGEE. Trimming took 0 bases from V and 1 from J, leaving 7 bases between them. CDR3 length: 14 amino acids.

Sequencing was performed on peripheral blood mononuclear cells (PBMCs), taken when the disease was refractory, from a patient treated with antithyroid drugs. The origin of this receptor is a female donor with Graves disease. The V call is TRBV9, the J call TRBJ2-5; tentatively, D is TRBD1 (6 bases). In DNA, the CDR3 is TGTGCCAGCAGCGTAGGGACAGTCCAAGAGACCCAGTACTTC. This codes for CASSVGTVQETQYF.